This T cell receptor (beta chain) was recorded in a study of T cells in Graves' hyperthyroidism and ophthalmopathy (dated by TCRdb to the late 2010s). With respect to the entire study: Peripheral blood samples were taken at initial diagnosis, before any treatment was given. To identify TCR V-J signatures that set the groups apart, the researchers used a discovery cohort of 100 patients, made up of 43 with Graves' ophthalmopathy and about 55 with stable Graves' hyperthyroidism. Whether ophthalmopathy could be predicted prospectively was tested in an independent validation cohort made up of 18 to 20 hyperthyroidism patients plus 17 patients who later progressed to ophthalmopathy. The roughly 91 discovery patients were randomly divided into training and test sets at a 7:3 ratio. Thyroid tissue and blood T-cell repertoires from several Graves' hyperthyroidism patients were also compared in the study. Following sampling, methimazole starting at 30 mg daily was given to hyperthyroidism patients, and high-dose intravenous methylprednisolone was given to ophthalmopathy patients. The paper reports TCR Vbeta CDR3 sequencing of approximately 140 peripheral blood samples: 43 ophthalmopathy, roughly 80 hyperthyroidism and roughly 17 progressor patients. Findings and caveats that apply to the study as a whole: Most expanded thyroid clonotypes (frequency above 0.001) were also detected in blood, a finding suggesting that blood repertoires may reflect thyroid immune responses. A model built on a 13 V-J signature distinguished ophthalmopathy from stable hyperthyroidism, reaching approximately 89% sensitivity and approximately 81% specificity in cross-validation and 80%/75% in testing. In validation, the model predicted progression to ophthalmopathy a median of about 5.9 months before onset, with approximately 68% sensitivity and almost 75% specificity. No statistical method was used to fix the sample size in advance, and group allocation was not hidden from the investigators.

Graves' hyperthyroidism was defined as stable when no progression to ophthalmopathy occurred over 18 months of follow-up. Hyperthyroidism patients were aged 18 to 65 years and newly diagnosed, with disease duration of less than 2 months. Patients with uncontrolled infections, other autoimmune diseases, pregnancy or lactation were excluded. Diagnoses were based on clinical symptoms, serum thyroxine and TRAb, thyroid ultrasound and orbital computed tomography. PBMCs were separated from roughly 10 ml of fresh peripheral blood using Ficoll-Paque density gradient centrifugation. Total RNA was extracted using Trizol reagent, and RNA quality was assessed on an Agilent 2100 Bioanalyzer. Including the terminal cysteine and phenylalanine, the CDR3 comprises 16 residues. The read is trimmed to its CDR3 DNA, 48 bases read in frame from base 1. Looking up the germline V gene (reference sequence) yields CDR1 MNHEY and CDR2 SMNVEV. V loses 5 bases at its end and J loses 6 bases; junction bases beyond the gene matches: 7.

This clonotype was seen only a few times. The target of this receptor is not known. Base qualities are not recorded, but no much larger clone differs from it by a single base. The TCR beta CDR3 regions were amplified from the RNA transcripts. For the first round of RT-PCR on the TCR CDR3, the HTBI primer set was used together with the Qiagen OneStep RT-PCR kit. Libraries were constructed in a second round of multiplex PCR, after which size selection and purification were carried out. Paired-end sequencing of the libraries was performed with 100 bp reads on an Illumina HiSeq2000. Concerning the study's data processing: Raw data were processed with SOAPnuke, discarding reads with adapters, uncalled bases, mean Phred below 15, or no exact constant-primer or identifier match. High-quality paired reads were merged using COPE v1.2.5, and each unique nucleotide sequence was defined as a clonotype. Clonotypes were aligned to IMGT TRBV, TRBD and TRBJ reference segments using MiTCR v1.1. The analysis was restricted to V-J combinations with a frequency above 0.0001, which together covered around 99% of the repertoires. The TCS score was defined as the ratio of F50 (clonal expansion) to E x V (chaos), calculated using BLOSUM62-based TCRdist between CDR3 peptides within each V-J. Welch's t-statistics and random forest reduced roughly 530 V-J features to 10 to 15, which were used in a naive Bayes classifier (R e1071). The public reads were quality trimmed at Q25 with fastp and then assembled into clones with MiXCR by TCRdb, keeping productive beta chains. CDR3 protein sequences are deduplicated, and each keeps its most common genes and DNA. Clone size and V and J calls follow TCRdb, not the original study. This sample gives 450,000 to 650,000 distinct CDR3 sequences in total; less than 25% of them show up just once. The top ten constitute more than 25% of the sample.

This TCR was recovered from a man aged 18 to 29 with Graves' hyperthyroidism. Source material: blood. The V gene is TRBV27 and the J gene is TRBJ2-2, with 12 central nucleotides matching TRBD2. CDR3 reads: CASSLGLAGPAGELFF. The sequence in DNA is TGTGCCAGCAGTCTCGGACTAGCGGGGCCTGCCGGGGAGCTGTTTTTT.